This note documents a single T cell receptor (beta chain) sequence. It has no known antigen specificity. No much larger clonotype is one base removed from it; base qualities were not supplied. This record belongs to a study of Ad26.COV2.S vaccination and SARS-CoV-2 variants (TCRdb year 2021). The study in broad terms: Donors in the vaccine arm were drawn from COV1001, a phase I-IIa trial of Ad26.COV2.S in healthy adults that was multicentre, randomized, double-blind and placebo-controlled. Ad26.COV2.S was administered intramuscularly at a dose of 5x10^10 or 1x10^11 viral particles, either as one shot or as two shots given 56 days apart. Sequencing of the TCRbeta repertoire served to evaluate the specificity and breadth of SARS-CoV-2-reactive T cell receptors following Ad26.COV2.S vaccination. The TCR-sequenced set comprised about 32 samples: approximately 20 Ad26.COV2.S vaccine recipients, 5 placebo recipients and 8 SARS-CoV-2 convalescent individuals. Participants in the trial were split at random into five groups of five each, receiving low-dose or high-dose Ad26.COV2.S once or twice, or else placebo on both occasions. Blinding of investigators to trial group allocation was maintained during experiments and outcome assessment. The study at large found these results: Spike-specific TCR breadth was higher in Ad26.COV2.S recipients than in placebo recipients (P = 0.0014). It was noted by the authors that total T cell responses may have been underestimated by the TCR breadth and depth analyses. Vaccine and placebo recipients had similar non-spike TCR breadth, a finding consistent with the vaccine containing only spike. The study lacked the statistical power to compare responses across vaccine doses or regimens. After vaccination, substantial breadth of spike-specific CD8+ and CD4+ T cell responses was reported.

Reading the germline V gene (reference sequence) gives CDR1 SEHNR and CDR2 FQNEAQ. The CDR3 measures 14 amino acids from cysteine to phenylalanine. The only DNA kept is the CDR3, 42 bases in frame from the first base. At the junction V is shortened by 5 bases and J by 2 bases; bases outside the gene matches: 4. The treatment or condition tag for this specimen amounts to: roughly 20 received Ad26.COV2.S at low or high dose, single or two shots; several received placebo; per-sample allocation not given. Repertoires of vaccine and placebo recipients were sequenced from samples taken on day 63 after the first injection. Between 29 July and 7 August 2020, Cohort 1b enrolled 25 adults aged 18-55 years at one site in Boston, USA. Ad26.COV2.S consisted of a replication-incompetent adenovirus type 26 vector by which a prefusion-stabilized SARS-CoV-2 spike protein from the original Wuhan strain was expressed.

The immunoSEQ Assay was the method used to sequence TCRbeta CDR3 regions. After extraction, genomic DNA underwent amplification by bias-controlled multiplex PCR, followed by high-throughput sequencing. Turning to the authors' computational methods: To quantify the absolute abundance of each unique TCRbeta CDR3 region, sequences were collapsed and filtered. T cell fraction was estimated by normalization of TCRbeta template counts to usable DNA, with usable DNA being measured through amplification of reference genes present in all nucleated cells. Repertoire TCRs were annotated as SARS-CoV-2-specific when V gene, CDR3 amino acid sequence and J gene were exactly matched to a known reactive TCR set. The reference SARS-CoV-2 TCR set came from MIRA and was filtered for enrichment in COVID-19-positive ImmuneCODE repertoires, removing public or cross-reactive TCRs. Drawing on the MIRA antigens, annotated TCRs were analysed further at the level of specific ORF or position within ORF. Breadth was defined as annotated unique rearrangements over total unique productive rearrangements; depth was the summed frequency of those rearrangements. Group comparisons of TCR breadth used two-sided Wilcoxon rank-sum tests. TCRdb mirrors the immuneACCESS table, restricted to in-frame sequences. Some clones are absent from its copies; in checked studies, under half trace to an unresolved V gene, and the reason for the others is unknown. D and trimming were read from the DNA, whereas the V and J calls and clone size are those reported in that table. This sample has about 400,000 clones in its table, and 75% to 90% of those were observed once. The ten largest account for more than 3% of the sample.

The receptor comes from a person between 18 and 59 years old who received the Ad26.COV2.S COVID-19 vaccine or a placebo. Sequencing used peripheral blood, obtained in a trial of Ad26.COV2.S vaccine versus placebo. The chain joins TRBV7-9 to TRBJ2-7; 9 central nucleotides agree with TRBD2. In nucleotide form, the sequence is TGTGCCAGCAGCATTAGCGGGGGAGCCTACGAGCAGTACTTC. This translates into CASSISGGAYEQYF. Beyond the CDR3, the reference TRBV7-9 and TRBJ2-7 genes provide the residues; the full variable domain reads: DTGVSQNPRHKITKRGQNVTFRCDPISEHNRLYWYRQTLGQGPEFLTYFQNEAQLEKSRLLSDRFSAERPKGSFSTLEIQRTEQGDSAMYLCASSISGGAYEQYFGPGTRLTVT.